This entry concerns a single T cell receptor beta chain. One entry per CDR3 protein, called by TCRdb with MiXCR from the RACE reads. Among some 170,000 distinct CDR3 sequences, around a quarter were seen once, and the ten largest hold roughly 2.2%. As to time point: patch test 3, about 24 weeks after DPC sensitization. Treatment described: therapeutic diphenylcyclopropenone sensitization with weekly scalp DPC. V was trimmed by 4 bases and J by 2 bases, leaving 10 bases between them. Germline values: CDR1 SEHNR, CDR2 FQNEAQ (reference sequence). CDR3 size: 14 residues. This record belongs to a study of human T cells and chemical hapten exposure.

The chain is built from TRBV7-9 and TRBJ2-3, with D maybe TRBD1 (6 bases). This specimen was whole blood, taken in connection with sensitization to the hapten diphenylcyclopropenone (DPC). The receptor was isolated from a woman under 30 with alopecia areata. Some clones in this sample may be carry-over from other donors' samples. The CDR3, as DNA: TGTGCCAGCAGCTCAGACAGGAACACAGATACGCAGTATTTT. Amino acids: CASSSDRNTDTQYF.